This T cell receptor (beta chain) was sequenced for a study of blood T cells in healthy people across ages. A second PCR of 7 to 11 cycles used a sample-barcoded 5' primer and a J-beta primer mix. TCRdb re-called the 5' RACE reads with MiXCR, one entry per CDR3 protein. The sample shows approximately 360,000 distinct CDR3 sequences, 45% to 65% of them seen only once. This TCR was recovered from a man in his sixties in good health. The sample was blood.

The CDR3 DNA reads as TGCGCCAGCAGTCGGACTACAGGTTCCTACGAGCAGTACTTC. The encoded protein is CASSRTTGSYEQYF. The chain is built from TRBV5-1 and TRBJ2-5; D perhaps matches TRBD2 (6 bases). With the DNA end fitting TRBJ2-7 better, the J assignment may be wrong. Germline V gene data show CDR1 as SGHRS and CDR2 as YFSETQ. The CDR3 is made up of 14 amino acids.